Listed below are T cell receptor beta chains from one sample, sequenced in a study of cytomegalovirus exposure and HLA in healthy donors. Produced via immunoSEQ multiplex PCR; TCRdb's table is partial and in-frame only. The data contain 160,000 or so clones, roughly four fifths of them singletons. The sequencing sample was made of PBMCs. These receptor sequences come from a woman aged 40 to 50 in good health and CMV-seronegative. CDR3s include the opening cysteine and the closing phenylalanine or tryptophan. The D gene is left open where the match is weak. The size of a clone is reported for some rows only, either as once, few or many, or as a class for expanded clones.

NA,TRBJ2-6,TRBV29-1,NA,CSVDQGGANVLTF,TGCAGCGTTGACCAGGGTGGGGCCAACGTCCTGACTTTC
NA,TRBJ2-7,TRBV28,few,CASSLDSYEQYF,TGTGCCAGCAGTCTAGACAGCTACGAGCAGTACTTC
TRBD1,TRBJ2-7,TRBV18,NA,CASSHAGQGNEQYF,TGTGCCAGCTCACACGCGGGACAGGGCAACGAGCAGTACTTC
NA,TRBJ1-5,TRBV7-9,NA,CASSFKSNQPQHF,TGTGCCAGCAGCTTTAAAAGCAATCAGCCCCAGCATTTT
NA,TRBJ1-2,TRBV10-2,NA,CASSDRINYGYTF,TGCGCCAGCAGTGACAGAATTAACTATGGCTACACCTTC
TRBD1,TRBJ1-1,TRBV5-4,NA,CASSVQGSWTEAFF,TGTGCCAGCAGCGTACAGGGGAGCTGGACTGAAGCTTTCTTT
TRBD2,TRBJ2-1,TRBV11-3,NA,CASKLADNEQFF,TGTGCCAGCAAACTAGCGGATAATGAGCAGTTCTTC
TRBD2,TRBJ2-1,TRBV19,NA,CASSGIAGGRTGGVF,TGTGCCAGTAGTGGAATAGCGGGAGGGCGAACCGGGGGGGTCTTC
NA,TRBJ2-2,TRBV11-3,NA,CASSRPGIYGELFF,TGTGCCAGCAGCCGTCCCGGGATTTACGGGGAGCTGTTTTTT
NA,TRBJ1-1,TRBV7-2,NA,CASSSQGDTEAFF,TGTGCCAGCAGCTCACAGGGAGACACTGAAGCTTTCTTT
NA,TRBJ1-2,TRBV5-1,NA,CASSLGTGSGYTF,TGCGCCAGCAGCTTGGGGACTGGCAGTGGCTACACCTTC
NA,TRBJ1-5,TRBV6-4,NA,CASSPQGEQPQHF,TGTGCCAGCAGTCCTCAGGGTGAGCAGCCCCAGCATTTT
TRBD1,TRBJ1-1,TRBV5-1,few,CASSQTWTGREAFF,TGCGCCAGCAGCCAAACTTGGACAGGGAGGGAAGCTTTCTTT
TRBD2,TRBJ2-3,TRBV7-6,NA,CASSSSPSGSTDTQYF,TGTGCCAGCAGCTCCTCCCCTAGCGGGAGTACAGATACGCAGTATTTT
NA,TRBJ2-5,TRBV7-9,NA,CASSFNRGTAVGETQYF,TGTGCCAGCAGCTTCAATCGGGGGACCGCGGTCGGGGAGACCCAGTACTTC
TRBD1,TRBJ1-5,TRBV28,NA,CASSLGGTSNQPQHF,TGTGCCAGCAGTCTAGGGGGCACAAGCAATCAGCCCCAGCATTTT
TRBD2,TRBJ2-7,TRBV7-8,NA,CASSQTSWYEQYF,TGTGCCAGCAGCCAGACTAGCTGGTACGAGCAGTACTTC
NA,TRBJ2-1,TRBV27,few,CASSLSASSYNEQFF,TGTGCCAGCAGTTTATCAGCTAGCTCCTACAATGAGCAGTTCTTC
TRBD2,TRBJ2-2,TRBV6-6,NA,CASSRGLAANTGELFF,TGTGCCAGCAGTCGCGGACTAGCGGCTAACACCGGGGAGCTGTTTTTT
TRBD2,TRBJ2-1,TRBV11-2,NA,CASSLRAGYNEQFF,TGTGCCAGCAGCTTACGAGCGGGGTACAATGAGCAGTTCTTC
TRBD1,TRBJ2-7,TRBV6-5,NA,CASSYSTGVYEQYF,TGTGCCAGCAGTTACAGTACAGGGGTCTACGAGCAGTACTTC
TRBD1,TRBJ2-1,TRBV5-1,NA,CASSLDRVGDNEQFF,TGCGCCAGCAGCCTTGACAGGGTCGGCGACAATGAGCAGTTCTTC
TRBD2,TRBJ2-7,TRBV13,NA,CASSLGKAGEHEQYF,TGTGCCAGCAGCTTAGGCAAGGCGGGAGAACACGAGCAGTACTTC
NA,TRBJ2-7,TRBV5-1,few,CASRRMGTDRYEQYF,TGCGCCAGTAGAAGGATGGGGACTGACCGATACGAGCAGTACTTC
NA,TRBJ1-5,TRBV19,NA,CASSVQGHSNQPQHF,TGTGCCAGTAGTGTTCAGGGTCATAGCAATCAGCCCCAGCATTTT
NA,TRBJ2-1,TRBV5-1,NA,CASSLQGFSYNEQFF,TGCGCCAGCAGCTTACAGGGCTTTTCCTACAATGAGCAGTTCTTC
TRBD2,TRBJ2-1,TRBV6-1,NA,CASSTSGRAYNEQFF,TGTGCCAGCTCGACTAGCGGGAGGGCTTACAATGAGCAGTTCTTC
TRBD1,TRBJ2-7,TRBV7-9,NA,CASSSGQGPYEQYF,TGTGCCAGCAGCTCGGGACAGGGGCCCTACGAGCAGTACTTC
NA,TRBJ1-2,TRBV5-1,NA,CASSSLPGTASGYTF,TGCGCCAGCAGCTCGCTTCCAGGGACTGCAAGTGGCTACACCTTC
NA,TRBJ2-1,TRBV11-2,NA,CASSAGTLFF,TGTGCCAGCAGCGCGGGAACTTTGTTCTTC
NA,TRBJ2-7,TRBV5-1,once,CASSSLSTARYEQYF,TGCGCCAGCAGCTCGCTTTCGACAGCACGCTACGAGCAGTACTTC
TRBD1,TRBJ1-4,TRBV28,NA,CASSSHQGGGEKLFF,TGTGCCAGCAGTTCCCATCAGGGGGGCGGTGAAAAACTGTTTTTT
TRBD1,TRBJ1-6,TRBV27,NA,CASSDREYSPLHF,TGTGCCAGCAGCGACAGGGAGTATTCACCCCTCCACTTT
NA,TRBJ2-5,TRBV5-4,NA,CASSSPTQETQYF,TGTGCCAGCAGCTCACCCACACAAGAGACCCAGTACTTC
NA,TRBJ2-1,TRBV5-1,NA,CASSLLSSSYNEQFF,TGCGCCAGCAGCTTGTTGTCGAGCTCCTACAATGAGCAGTTCTTC
TRBD1,TRBJ1-2,TRBV28,NA,CASRGGTGPSYGYTF,TGTGCCAGCAGGGGGGGGACAGGTCCTTCCTATGGCTACACCTTC
TRBD2,TRBJ2-1,TRBV7-3,NA,CASSVTSGRLNEQFF,TGTGCCAGCAGCGTGACTAGCGGGAGACTCAATGAGCAGTTCTTC
TRBD2,TRBJ2-1,TRBV6-1,NA,CASSDAGTTERQFF,TGTGCCAGCAGTGATGCCGGGACTACCGAGAGGCAGTTCTTC
NA,TRBJ1-2,TRBV4-1,NA,CASSQDRTRSGYTF,TGCGCCAGCAGCCAAGATAGGACAAGATCTGGCTACACCTTC
NA,TRBJ1-1,TRBV10-1,NA,CASSIHPMTPRAFF,TGCGCCAGCAGTATACACCCAATGACCCCGCGGGCTTTCTTT
NA,TRBJ2-2,TRBV27,NA,CASSLYTGELFF,TGTGCCAGCAGTCTCTACACCGGGGAGCTGTTTTTT
TRBD2,TRBJ2-1,TRBV29-1,NA,CSGSLAGGSDEQFF,TGCAGCGGGTCACTAGCGGGAGGATCGGATGAGCAGTTCTTC
TRBD1,TRBJ1-5,TRBV10-3,NA,CAISGGTGHQPQHF,TGTGCCATCAGTGGGGGGACAGGCCATCAGCCCCAGCATTTT
NA,TRBJ1-5,TRBV30,NA,CTWSGGHVSNQPQHF,TGTACCTGGAGTGGGGGACACGTTAGCAATCAGCCCCAGCATTTT
TRBD1,TRBJ2-1,TRBV29-1,few,CSVGLQGAQFF,TGCAGCGTTGGACTTCAGGGGGCCCAGTTCTTC
NA,TRBJ2-5,TRBV4-1,NA,CASSQETVQETQYF,TGCGCCAGCAGCCAAGAAACGGTCCAAGAGACCCAGTACTTC
NA,TRBJ2-7,TRBV2,NA,CASSEPPPGEQYF,TGTGCCAGCAGTGAACCCCCCCCGGGGGAGCAGTACTTC
NA,TRBJ1-2,TRBV18,once,CASSPDPMYFGYTF,TGTGCCAGCTCACCTGATCCAATGTACTTTGGCTACACCTTC
TRBD1,TRBJ1-2,TRBV5-1,few,CASSLVAFLTGGSDGYTF,TGCGCCAGCAGCTTGGTGGCTTTTTTAACAGGGGGCTCGGATGGCTACACCTTC
NA,TRBJ2-7,TRBV7-9,few,CASSLFGQGEQYF,TGTGCCAGCAGCTTATTCGGGCAGGGCGAGCAGTACTTC
NA,TRBJ1-5,TRBV27,NA,CASSPTDQPQHF,TGTGCCAGCAGTCCCACAGATCAGCCCCAGCATTTT
NA,TRBJ2-3,TRBV5-1,NA,CASKAGGTDTQYF,TGCGCCAGCAAGGCAGGGGGCACAGATACGCAGTATTTT
TRBD2,TRBJ2-3,TRBV4-1,NA,CASSLSGLSTDTQYF,TGCGCCAGCAGCCTTAGCGGGCTCAGCACAGATACGCAGTATTTT
NA,TRBJ1-1,TRBV19,NA,CASSKDRDTEAFF,TGTGCCAGTAGTAAAGACCGAGACACTGAAGCTTTCTTT